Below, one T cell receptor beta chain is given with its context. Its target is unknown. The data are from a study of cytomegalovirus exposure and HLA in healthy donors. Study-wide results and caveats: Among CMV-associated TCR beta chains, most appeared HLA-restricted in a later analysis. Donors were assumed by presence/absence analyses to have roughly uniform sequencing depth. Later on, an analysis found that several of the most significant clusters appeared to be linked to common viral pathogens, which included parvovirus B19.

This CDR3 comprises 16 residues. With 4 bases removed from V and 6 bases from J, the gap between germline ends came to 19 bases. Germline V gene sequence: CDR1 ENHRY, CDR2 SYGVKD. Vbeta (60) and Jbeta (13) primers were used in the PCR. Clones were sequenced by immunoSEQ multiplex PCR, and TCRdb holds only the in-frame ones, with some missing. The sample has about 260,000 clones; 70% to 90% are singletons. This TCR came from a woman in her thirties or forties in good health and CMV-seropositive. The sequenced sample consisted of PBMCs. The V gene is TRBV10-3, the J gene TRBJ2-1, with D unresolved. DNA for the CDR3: TGTGCCATCAGTGCCTCGGAGATGGGTTCCACCAATGAGCAGTTCTTC. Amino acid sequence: CAISASEMGSTNEQFF.